The clone carrying this T cell receptor (beta chain) was counted only a few times. The antigen is not known. Each cell subset's genomic DNA was divided evenly among several immunoSEQ plates. The table came from immunoSEQ multiplex PCR; TCRdb's copy has only in-frame clones and leaves some out. The sample carries over a million clones, 78% recorded once. These data belong to a study of shared clonotypes between healthy human individuals. About the study: Per-donor plates numbered three CD4 naive, three CD4 memory, two CD8 naive and one CD8 memory.

CD45RA-negative memory and CD45RA+ naive subsets were split from the CD4+ cells. General study findings and limits: Clonotype sharing levels among donors were expected to vary with sequencing depth.

The germline gives CDR1 MDHEN, CDR2 SYDVKM. There are 16 residues in the CDR3. V lost 3 bases and J lost 3, with 18 bases in between. Sequencing input: memory CD4+ T cells from PBMCs. Subset of the sample: CD45RA-negative fraction. The source is a man between 18 and 35 years old in good health. Some clones in this sample may be carry-over from other donors' samples. The chain carries TRBV28 and TRBJ2-7; weak D call: TRBD1 (6 bases). CDR3 in amino acids: CASSFTGKVTNYEQYF. The DNA of the CDR3 is TGTGCCAGCAGTTTCACAGGGAAGGTAACCAACTACGAGCAGTACTTC.